One and the same sample provided the 22 T cell receptor beta chains below, sequenced in a study of cytomegalovirus exposure and HLA in healthy donors. PCR primers comprised 60 Vbeta and 13 Jbeta primers. Profiled with immunoSEQ multiplex PCR; TCRdb holds only in-frame clones, not every one. Here the sample spans 120,000 to 150,000 clones, roughly 80% being singletons. The sample consisted of PBMCs. All receptors come from a man aged 40-49 years in good health and CMV-seropositive.

The chain carries TRBV13 and TRBJ2-1; 9 bases align to TRBD1. J gave up 7 bases and V 5 bases, and 9 bases lay outside the gene matches. The CDR3 loop spans 15 amino acids. CDR1 and CDR2 from the germline V gene are PRHDT and FYEKMQ (reference sequence). The CDR3 nucleotides are TGTGCCAGCAGCCCAGCGGGACAGGGCGGAAATGAGCAGTTCTTC. Protein sequence: CASSPAGQGGNEQFF.

This rearrangement joins TRBV2 to TRBJ1-2; D is possibly TRBD1 (5 bases). V was pared by 4 bases and J by 2 bases, with 8 bases between. The CDR3 has 13 residues. The V gene's germline CDR1 is SNHLY and CDR2 FYNNEI. CDR3 nucleotides: TGTGCCAGCAGTGGGACATCCAACTATGGCTACACCTTC. Translated: CASSGTSNYGYTF.

The CDR3 reads CASSLFWGGYGYTF. The CDR3 bases are TGTGCCAGCAGTTTATTCTGGGGGGGATATGGCTACACCTTC. V is TRBV27 and J is TRBJ1-2, with a weak D call TRBD1 (5 bases). The CDR3 consists of 14 residues. The ends were cut back, 1 base at V and 5 bases at J, with 11 bases in the middle. Germline CDR1 is MNHEY and CDR2 is SMNVEV (reference sequence).

The chain combines TRBV4-2 with TRBJ1-2, with D hard to call. Germline CDR1 reads LGHNA; CDR2 reads YNFKEQ. V shed 1 base and J shed 8 bases, with 11 bases lying between them. The CDR3 runs to 13 residues. CDR3 sequence: CASSQVVGEGYTF. The CDR3 DNA is TGTGCCAGCAGCCAAGTCGTCGGAGAGGGCTACACCTTC.

The chain couples TRBV10-3 to TRBJ2-1, with a weak D call TRBD1 (8 bases). CDR1 is ENHRY and CDR2 is SYGVKD in the germline V gene. The V end lost 4 bases, the J end lost 6 bases, and 16 bases lay between the germline ends. This CDR3 contains 15 residues. Here the CDR3 reads CAISGKTGGVNEQFF. Written as DNA, the CDR3 is TGTGCCATCAGTGGAAAAACAGGGGGGGTCAATGAGCAGTTCTTC.

The CDR3 DNA reads as TGTGCCAGCAGTTTGTTTCTGGGAGCAGGGGCCAACGTCCTGACTTTC. Residues: CASSLFLGAGANVLTF. The V gene is TRBV27, the J gene TRBJ2-6; D may be TRBD2 (5 bases). V dropped 3 bases and J dropped 4 bases, with 13 bases sitting between them. CDR3 length: 16 amino acids. From germline, CDR1 is MNHEY and CDR2 SMNVEV (reference sequence).

V gene TRBV28 combines with J gene TRBJ1-6; D not certain. Looked up from germline, CDR1 is MDHEN and CDR2 is SYDVKM. V lost 5 bases, J lost 0 bases, and 17 bases lay in between. The CDR3 is 18 residues long. The CDR3 coding sequence is TGTGCCAGCAGTACCCCTCGAGAGGCCAGCTCCTATAATTCACCCCTCCACTTT. Translating gives CASSTPREASSYNSPLHF.

V is TRBV14 and J is TRBJ1-1, with unresolved D. Trimming cost V 3 bases and J 4 bases, with 12 bases left between them. The CDR3 sequence is 14 residues long. Germline V gene sequence: CDR1 SGHDN, CDR2 FVKESK. The CDR3 loop is CASSQAAVSTEAFF. The DNA of the CDR3 is TGTGCCAGCAGCCAGGCCGCAGTATCCACTGAAGCTTTCTTT.

V is TRBV6-1 and J is TRBJ2-7; D is possibly TRBD1 (5 bases). CDR3 size: 15 residues. Germline CDR1 is MNHNS and CDR2 is SASEGT. V shed 6 bases and J shed 0 bases, with 15 bases lying between them. DNA of the CDR3: TGTGCCAGCAGCCAAAGGGGCCCCCTCTCCTACGAGCAGTACTTC. Amino acids: CASSQRGPLSYEQYF.

The genes are TRBV28 and TRBJ1-6; 7 positions agree with TRBD1. Germline trimming cut 6 bases from V and 7 bases from J; bases unmatched to any gene: 12. The length of the CDR3 is 16 residues. The germline gives CDR1 MDHEN, CDR2 SYDVKM. The CDR3 DNA reads as TGTGCCAGCAGGGACAACGGACAGGCCAAAAATTCACCCCTCCACTTT. Protein sequence: CASRDNGQAKNSPLHF.

The chain uses TRBV19 and TRBJ2-1; no definite D call. Trimming removed 6 bases from V and 3 bases from J, with 15 bases in between. The CDR3 totals 15 residues. CDR1 and CDR2 from the germline V gene are LNHDA and SQIVND (reference sequence). The DNA for the CDR3 is TGTGCCAGTAGCAACCGGGTTGGATTCTACAATGAGCAGTTCTTC. Its protein product is CASSNRVGFYNEQFF.

This sequence joins TRBV11-2 and TRBJ2-1, with 8 bases identical to TRBD1. Losses at the gene ends were 5 bases for V and 4 bases for J; bases not matched to a gene: 10. This CDR3 has 16 residues. Germline CDR1 is SGHAT and CDR2 is FQNNGV. CDR3 DNA: TGTGCCAGCAGCCCTCAGGGGACAGGACAATACAATGAGCAGTTCTTC. It yields the protein CASSPQGTGQYNEQFF.

J is TRBJ1-1 and V is TRBV29-1; D is possibly TRBD1 (5 bases). V gave up 5 bases and J gave up 4 bases, with 8 bases separating them. The CDR3 spans 11 residues. The germline CDR1 and CDR2 sequences are SQVTM and ANQGSEA. CDR3: CSVRQPTEAFF. The CDR3 DNA follows: TGCAGCGTTAGACAGCCCACTGAAGCTTTCTTT.

Note on this clone: Other DNA sequences of this sample code for an identical CDR3. This sequence joins TRBV18 and TRBJ2-3; 7 nucleotides align to TRBD2. Per the germline V gene, CDR1 is KGHSH and CDR2 is LQKENI. The CDR3 loop spans 16 amino acids. V trimming: 0 bases; J trimming: 1 base; junction bases outside the gene matches: 4. For the CDR3, the DNA is TGTGCCAGCTCACCACCCCTGGCGGGGGGCACAGATACGCAGTATTTT. Amino acids: CASSPPLAGGTDTQYF.

This clone has only one observation. One end of the junction fails to match germline, which may point to a read error. The chain is built from TRBV6-5 and TRBJ1-4; TRBD1 aligns across 10 bases. This CDR3 has 14 amino acids. The germline CDR1 and CDR2 sequences are MNHEY and SVGAGI. Written as DNA, the CDR3 is TGTGCCAACAGTTTGACAGGGGGCCGGGAAAAACTGTTTTTT. Translating it yields CANSLTGGREKLFF.

The CDR3 DNA sequence: TGTGCCAGCAGTCCAGGGGGCGCTCGAACTGAAGCTTTCTTT. It codes for CASSPGGARTEAFF. This chain connects TRBV28 to TRBJ1-1; 8 bases align to TRBD1. The trim removed 5 bases at V and 5 bases at J, leaving 7 bases unmatched. This CDR3 comprises 14 residues. Germline-derived CDR1 and CDR2 are MDHEN and SYDVKM. Full variable domain (rest looked up from reference TRBV28 and TRBJ1-1): DVKVTQSSRYLVKRTGEKVFLECVQDMDHENMFWYRQDPGLGLRLIYFSYDVKMKEKGDIPEGYSVSREKKERFSLILESASTNQTSMYLCASSPGGARTEAFFGQGTRLTVV.

This chain joins TRBV28 and TRBJ1-1; D call uncertain. CDR3 length equals 14 residues. Germline V CDR1 and CDR2: MDHEN, SYDVKM. The V gene lost 4 bases and the J gene lost 6 bases, with 15 bases spanning the gap. The CDR3 sequence is CASSSGYGGSEAFF. CDR3 sequence (DNA): TGTGCCAGCAGTTCGGGCTACGGAGGATCTGAAGCTTTCTTT. The full variable domain, completed using reference TRBV28 and TRBJ1-1, is DVKVTQSSRYLVKRTGEKVFLECVQDMDHENMFWYRQDPGLGLRLIYFSYDVKMKEKGDIPEGYSVSREKKERFSLILESASTNQTSMYLCASSSGYGGSEAFFGQGTRLTVV.

The J gene is TRBJ2-7, the V gene TRBV6-5; TRBD1 matches 11 bases. After removal of 5 bases from V and 6 bases from J, the junction contained 9 bases not matched to a gene. CDR1 is MNHEY, CDR2 SVGAGI, per germline. The CDR3 has 15 residues. The CDR3 is CASSAPTGTGGEQYF. In DNA, the CDR3 is TGTGCCAGCAGTGCACCGACTGGGACAGGGGGCGAGCAGTACTTC.

The gene calls are TRBV5-1 and TRBJ1-5; 7 nucleotides agree with TRBD1. Germline lookup yields CDR1 SGHRS and CDR2 YFSETQ. The V gene end was trimmed by 0 bases and the J gene end by 4 bases; junction bases not matched to a gene: 4. The CDR3 spans 15 residues. This chain's CDR3 is CASSLEGAANQPQHF. CDR3 in DNA: TGCGCCAGCAGCTTGGAGGGGGCCGCGAATCAGCCCCAGCATTTT.

The rearrangement uses TRBV19 and TRBJ1-4; D remains unclear. V dropped 3 bases and J dropped 7 bases, with 3 bases sitting between them. Germline values: CDR1 LNHDA, CDR2 SQIVND (reference sequence). The CDR3 has 11 residues. CDR3 protein: CASSIGEKLFF. CDR3 nucleotide sequence: TGTGCCAGTAGTATCGGTGAAAAACTGTTTTTT.

This clone occurred once. The chain has TRBV18 and TRBJ2-7, with a tentative D call TRBD1 (6 bases). V lost 3 bases to trimming and J lost 3 bases, with 12 bases between them. Looked up from germline, CDR1 is KGHSH and CDR2 is LQKENI. This CDR3 has 14 amino acids. CDR3 DNA sequence: TGTGCCAGCTCACCGATAGGACAGAGCTACGAGCAGTACTTC. The encoded protein is CASSPIGQSYEQYF.

The chain recombines TRBV9 with TRBJ2-7; D perhaps matches TRBD1 (6 bases). The CDR3 loop spans 15 amino acids. Germline CDR1 and CDR2: SGDLS and YYNGEE. The V and J ends lost 3 bases and 2 bases respectively, with 15 bases between them. CDR3 sequence reads: CASSGARDNPYEQYF. CDR3 coding DNA: TGTGCCAGCAGCGGAGCCCGGGACAATCCCTACGAGCAGTACTTC.